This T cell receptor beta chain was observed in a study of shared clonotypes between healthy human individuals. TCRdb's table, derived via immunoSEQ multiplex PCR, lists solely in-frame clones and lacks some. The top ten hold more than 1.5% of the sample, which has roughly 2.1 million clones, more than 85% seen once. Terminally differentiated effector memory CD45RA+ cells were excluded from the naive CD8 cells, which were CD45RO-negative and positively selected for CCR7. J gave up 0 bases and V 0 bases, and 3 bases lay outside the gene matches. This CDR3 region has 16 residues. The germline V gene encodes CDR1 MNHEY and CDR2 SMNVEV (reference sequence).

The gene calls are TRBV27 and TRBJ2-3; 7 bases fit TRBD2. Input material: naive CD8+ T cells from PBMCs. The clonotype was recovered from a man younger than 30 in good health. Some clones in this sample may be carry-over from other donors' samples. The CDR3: CASSLSGGRSTDTQYF. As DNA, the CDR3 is TGTGCCAGCAGTTTATCCGGGGGGAGGAGCACAGATACGCAGTATTTT.